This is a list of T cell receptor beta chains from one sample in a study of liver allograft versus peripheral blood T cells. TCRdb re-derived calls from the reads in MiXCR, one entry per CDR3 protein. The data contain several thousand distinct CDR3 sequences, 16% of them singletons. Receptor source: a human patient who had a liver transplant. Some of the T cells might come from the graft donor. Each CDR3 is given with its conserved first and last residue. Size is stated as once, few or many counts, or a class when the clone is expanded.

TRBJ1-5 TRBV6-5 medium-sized CASRAQGNQPQHF
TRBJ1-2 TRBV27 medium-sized CASSLSAGFTANYGYTF
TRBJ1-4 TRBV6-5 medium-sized CASSYLGTGMEKLFF
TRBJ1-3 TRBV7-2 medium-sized CASSSRGENTIYF
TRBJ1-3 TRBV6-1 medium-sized CASSYQGKVKSSGNTIYF
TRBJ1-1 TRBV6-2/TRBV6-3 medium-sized CASTRTGVTEAFF
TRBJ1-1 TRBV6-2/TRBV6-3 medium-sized CASSPTGGAGNTEAFF
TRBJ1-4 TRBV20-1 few CSARPGGRNEKLFF
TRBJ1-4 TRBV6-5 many CASSRTDVRLSEKLFF
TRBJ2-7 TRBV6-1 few CASSPGGYPGKQYF